A selection of T cell receptor beta chains follows, all from one sample in a study of response to subunit inactivated influenza vaccine. Using its own MiXCR run on the RT-PCR reads, TCRdb lists one record per CDR3 protein. This sample has over 800,000 distinct CDR3 sequences, with approximately 22% found just once. The sequenced sample was PBMCs from blood, obtained around 5 days after vaccination. Receptors originate from a man aged 50 or older who received an inactivated influenza vaccine. The CDR3 runs from the conserved cysteine through the conserved F or W. D genes are given only for firm matches. Only some rows state a clone size, as once, few, many or a class for expanded clones.

>TRBV7-2|.|TRBJ2-7|.
TGTGCCAGCAGCTTAGTGGTTGGCGGGGCGAGCTCCTACGAGCAGTACTTC
CASSLVVGGASSYEQYF
>TRBV7-3|.|TRBJ2-3|.
TGTGCCAGCAGCTTGGGTGGGGGGTCCGCGACAGATACGCAGTATTTT
CASSLGGGSATDTQYF
>TRBV5-1|.|TRBJ2-7|many
TGCGCCAGCAGCCAATCTGGACTCGGTTGGTACGAGCAGTACTTC
CASSQSGLGWYEQYF
>TRBV12-3/TRBV12-4|.|TRBJ2-1|.
TGTGCCAGCAGTTTAGCCAGGCCCAATGAGCAGTTCTTC
CASSLARPNEQFF
>TRBV27|.|TRBJ2-2|.
TGTGCCAGCAGTTGGGGGATTCGGCGGGAGCTGTTTTTT
CASSWGIRRELFF
>TRBV27|.|TRBJ1-1|once
TGTGCCAGCAGTTTTCACGGGCCGGGGGCGCACACTGAAGCTTTCTTT
CASSFHGPGAHTEAFF
>TRBV2|.|TRBJ2-7|.
TGTGCCAGCAGTGTAAGGGGTGGGCTGACCTACGAGCAGTACTTC
CASSVRGGLTYEQYF
>TRBV15|.|TRBJ1-6|.
TGTGCCACCAGCAGAGATAGGGCCTATAATTCACCCCTCCACTTT
CATSRDRAYNSPLHF
>TRBV12-3/TRBV12-4|.|TRBJ2-7|.
TGTGCCAGCAGTTCTAAGGGGAGGTACGGAGAGCAGTACTTC
CASSSKGRYGEQYF
>TRBV12-3/TRBV12-4|.|TRBJ2-3|.
TGTGCCAGCAGTTTAGCCGGAGGTCTAGTAAATACGCAGTATTTT
CASSLAGGLVNTQYF
>TRBV9|.|TRBJ2-5|few
TGTGCCAGCAGCGCCACCGTTGGTCACGGAGAGACCCAGTACTTC
CASSATVGHGETQYF
>TRBV9|TRBD2|TRBJ2-1|.
TGTGCCAGCAGCGCAGCGGGACTAGCGGTTGACAATGAGCAGTTCTTC
CASSAAGLAVDNEQFF
>TRBV30|TRBD1|TRBJ1-1|few
TGTGCCTGGAGTGTACGCCGGCAGGGGGTCAACACTGAAGCTTTCTTT
CAWSVRRQGVNTEAFF
>TRBV6-1|TRBD2|TRBJ2-5|few
TGTGCCACCAAACTAGCGGGAGACCCGAAGACCCAGTACTTC
CATKLAGDPKTQYF
>TRBV7-9|.|TRBJ1-4|.
TGTGCCAGCAGCGCGGACCTTGGGAATGAAAAACTGTTTTTT
CASSADLGNEKLFF
>TRBV4-1|TRBD2|TRBJ2-5|.
TGCGCCAGCAGCCAAGTTATGTCGGGGGGGTGGGAGACCCAGTACTTC
CASSQVMSGGWETQYF
>TRBV7-2|.|TRBJ2-1|.
TGTGCCAGCACCATCCCCAACCACAATGAGCAGTTCTTC
CASTIPNHNEQFF
>TRBV10-3|.|TRBJ2-5|few
TGTGCCATCAGTGAGTCGATTGATCGAGCCCCAGCGACCCAGTACTTC
CAISESIDRAPATQYF
>TRBV6-1|TRBD1|TRBJ1-1|few
TGTGCCAGCAGCCCGGACAGGGGGCGACGAGCGGGCACTGAAGCTTTCTTT
CASSPDRGRRAGTEAFF
>TRBV5-1|.|TRBJ1-5|few
TGCGCCAGCAGCTTGTCCTCCGGACTTCAGCCCCAGCATTTT
CASSLSSGLQPQHF
>TRBV29-1|TRBD2|TRBJ2-3|.
TGCAGCACCGGACTAGCCTCTAGCACAGATACGCAGTATTTT
CSTGLASSTDTQYF
>TRBV5-1|TRBD1|TRBJ2-7|few
TGCGCCAGCAGCTTGGCAGGGGGCCCTCTCGGATCCTACGAGCAGTACTTC
CASSLAGGPLGSYEQYF